What follows describes a single T cell receptor (beta chain). Its antigen is currently unknown. Per the original methods: A per-sample median of roughly 97,000 TCRs was observed, with a range of roughly 23,224 to 700,000. Each CDR3 protein gets one entry after TCRdb re-called the RACE reads with MiXCR. V and J calls and clone size were set by TCRdb, not the authors. The sample contains 65,000 to 95,000 distinct CDR3 sequences, approximately 12% of which appear only once. This record belongs to a study of human T cells and chemical hapten exposure. Study in general: Patients, predominantly female, presented with alopecia areata, totalis or universalis.

Study-wide findings and caveats: Expanded TCRs created a significantly greater count of big CDR3 similarity clusters than controls did.

Specified time point: patch test 1, 2 weeks after DPC sensitization. As for treatment: therapeutic diphenylcyclopropenone sensitization with weekly scalp DPC. Whole blood that had not been fractionated was the source of extracted total RNA. V was cut by 6 bases and J by 2 bases, with 8 bases left in between. This CDR3 spans 13 amino acids. The V gene's germline CDR1 is KGHDR and CDR2 SFDVKD. This clonotype was obtained from a woman aged 55 to 70 with alopecia areata. Some clones in this sample may be carry-over from other donors' samples. This chain joins TRBV24-1 and TRBJ2-3; no definite D call. The specimen was whole blood, collected in connection with sensitization to the hapten diphenylcyclopropenone (DPC). This chain's CDR3 is CATSSPYTDTQYF. The CDR3 bases are TGTGCCACCAGTTCGCCGTACACAGATACGCAGTATTTT.